What follows are 23 T cell receptor beta chains derived from one specimen sequenced in a study of neurological immune-mediated disorders. TCRdb redid the calling of the 5' RACE reads with MiXCR, one entry per CDR3 protein. The table shows tens of thousands of distinct CDR3 sequences, with less than 15% occurring only once. Time point defined: longitudinal time-point 2. Material for sequencing was PBMCs. The receptors come from a female donor with HTLV-1-associated myelopathy (HAM/TSP).

This clonotype was counted ten times or more. The V and J genes are TRBV9 and TRBJ1-2; 8 bases align to TRBD1. With 3 bases clipped from V and 2 bases from J, the junction kept 9 bases outside the gene matches. The CDR3 has 16 residues. The germline CDR1 and CDR2 sequences are SGDLS and YYNGEE. This CDR3 is CASSGSDRGGNYGYTF. In DNA form, the CDR3 reads TGTGCCAGCAGCGGATCAGACAGGGGTGGCAACTATGGCTACACCTTC.

Many counts were recorded for this clonotype. The rearrangement links TRBV12-3 or TRBV12-4 to TRBJ2-1; 7 bases align to TRBD1. The V segment lost 6 bases and the J segment 10 bases; nucleotides outside the gene matches: 15. This CDR3 contains 15 residues. The CDR3 reads CASRPSGYRGDEQFF. The DNA of the CDR3 is TGTGCCAGCAGACCCTCGGGGTACAGGGGAGACGAGCAGTTCTTC.

This clonotype came up many times. The J gene is TRBJ1-5, the V gene TRBV29-1; D is possibly TRBD1 (5 bases). Germline V CDR1 and CDR2: SQVTM, ANQGSEA. Trimming took 7 bases from V and 3 from J, leaving 13 bases between them. The CDR3 loop spans 13 amino acids. CDR3 coding DNA: TGCAGCGCGCAGAGGGGTGACAATCAGCCCCAGCATTTT. Translated: CSAQRGDNQPQHF.

This clonotype appeared many times. The genes are TRBV11-2 and TRBJ2-3; TRBD2 agrees at 12 bases. Germline V gene data show CDR1 as SGHAT and CDR2 as FQNNGV. The CDR3 consists of 19 residues. J was trimmed by 5 bases and V by 4 bases; bases with no gene match: 16. The CDR3 sequence is CASSSPSGLAGPRIDTQYF. The CDR3 nucleotides read TGTGCCAGCAGCTCGCCATCAGGACTAGCGGGGCCCCGGATAGATACGCAGTATTTT.

This clonotype showed up many times. The J gene is TRBJ2-5, the V gene TRBV20-1; unclear D gene. This CDR3 contains 14 residues. The V gene lost 0 bases and the J gene lost 2 bases, with 10 bases spanning the gap. Germline V lookup: CDR1 DFQATT, CDR2 SNEGSKA (reference sequence). DNA for the CDR3: TGCAGTGCTAGAGATATCGTCCAGCAAGAGACCCAGTACTTC. This sequence encodes CSARDIVQQETQYF.

In this sample, this clonotype turned up many times. The chain couples TRBV5-1 to TRBJ2-5, with 10 bases matching TRBD2. This CDR3 is built from 16 residues. Trimming took 4 bases from V and 2 from J; bases not matched to a gene: 8. CDR1 and CDR2 from the germline V gene are SGHRS and YFSETQ. Here the CDR3 reads CASSVNSGGPQETQYF. CDR3 DNA: TGCGCCAGCAGCGTTAATAGCGGGGGGCCTCAAGAGACCCAGTACTTC.

V usage is TRBV6-6 and J usage is TRBJ2-7, with 7 bases lining up with TRBD1. V lost 6 bases and J lost 0; bases outside the gene matches: 8. The germline CDR1 and CDR2 sequences are MNHNY and SVGAGI (reference sequence). CDR3 length: 15 residues. CDR3 DNA sequence: TGTGCCAGCAGACTCACGACAGGGAGCTCCTACGAGCAGTACTTC. Protein product: CASRLTTGSSYEQYF.

This clonotype was counted at least ten times. The genes are TRBV20-1 and TRBJ1-5; D might be TRBD1 (5 bases). Germline CDR1 reads DFQATT; CDR2 reads SNEGSKA (reference sequence). This CDR3 has 14 amino acids. Trimming removed 8 bases at V and 7 bases at J, with 21 bases between. The CDR3 protein is CSLGGQGLSQPQHF. CDR3 sequence (DNA): TGCAGTTTAGGAGGGCAGGGACTGTCCCAGCCCCAGCATTTT.

This clonotype showed up many times. The gene calls are TRBV4-2 and TRBJ2-2; the match to TRBD2 covers 11 bases. The CDR3 is 17 amino acids. CDR1 and CDR2 (germline): LGHNA, YNFKEQ. Trimming at V came to 4 bases and at J to 4 bases, leaving 8 bases not matched to a gene. The CDR3: CASSRELSGGGTGELFF. DNA of the CDR3: TGTGCCAGCAGCCGAGAGCTTAGCGGGGGGGGCACCGGGGAGCTGTTTTTT.

This clonotype has ten or more counts. This chain connects TRBV20-1 to TRBJ2-3, with 8 bases identical to TRBD2. CDR1 is DFQATT, CDR2 SNEGSKA, per germline (reference sequence). The V segment lost 3 bases and the J segment 7 bases; nucleotides outside the gene matches: 9. The CDR3 spans 14 residues. CDR3 sequence reads: CSARVAGGGNTQYF. The CDR3 bases are TGCAGTGCTAGGGTGGCGGGGGGCGGAAATACGCAGTATTTT.

The table lists this clonotype with many counts. This chain uses TRBV9 with TRBJ2-1; 9 bases line up with TRBD2. Unmatched junction bases numbered 8, after V lost 4 bases and J lost 6 bases. The CDR3 loop spans 15 amino acids. Germline CDR1 SGDLS, CDR2 YYNGEE. This CDR3 is CASSPSGGTLNEQFF. CDR3 nucleotide sequence: TGTGCCAGCAGCCCAAGCGGGGGGACCCTCAATGAGCAGTTCTTC.

This clonotype was seen at least ten times. The DNA for the CDR3 is TGCGCCAGCAGCTTAGGAGGGACAGGGGGTGAAGAGACCCAGTACTTC. It yields the protein CASSLGGTGGEETQYF. The rearrangement uses TRBV5-1 and TRBJ2-5, with TRBD1 identical over 11 bases. The CDR3 totals 16 residues. The V gene's germline CDR1 is SGHRS and CDR2 YFSETQ. Trimming took 2 bases from V and 3 from J; bases not matched to a gene: 6. Drawing the rest from reference TRBV5-1 and TRBJ2-5, the complete variable domain is KAGVTQTPRYLIKTRGQQVTLSCSPISGHRSVSWYQQTPGQGLQFLFEYFSETQRNKGNFPGRFSGRQFSNSRSEMNVSTLELGDSALYLCASSLGGTGGEETQYFGPGTRLLVL.

This clonotype was seen many times. J is TRBJ2-7 and V is TRBV18; D may correspond to TRBD1 or TRBD2 (6 bases each). Germline V lookup: CDR1 KGHSH, CDR2 LQKENI. The CDR3 runs to 12 residues. V was shortened by 5 bases and J by 6 bases, with 11 bases between the two germline ends. CDR3 in DNA: TGTGCCAGCTCATCCGGGGGCAGCGAGCAGTACTTC. As protein: CASSSGGSEQYF.

This clonotype was counted ten times or more. The gene calls are TRBV10-2 and TRBJ2-7; D gene unclear. The CDR3 has 12 amino acids. Germline loops: CDR1 WSHSY, CDR2 SAAADI. V gave up 5 bases and J gave up 3 bases, with 8 bases separating them. The CDR3: CASSPDFYEQYF. DNA of the CDR3: TGCGCCAGCAGTCCTGACTTCTACGAGCAGTACTTC.

The table lists this clonotype with many counts. The chain uses TRBV5-1 and TRBJ1-1; unclear D gene. Trimming took off 4 bases at V and 4 bases at J, with 17 bases between the two ends. The CDR3 spans 15 residues. Germline V gene lookup returns CDR1 SGHRS and CDR2 YFSETQ. Here the CDR3 reads CASSPYSPVVTEAFF. In DNA form, the CDR3 reads TGCGCCAGCAGCCCTTACAGTCCCGTAGTCACTGAAGCTTTCTTT.

This clonotype was observed many times. This chain connects TRBV12-3 or TRBV12-4 to TRBJ2-1, with D maybe TRBD1 (5 bases). The V and J ends lost 3 bases and 9 bases respectively, with 12 bases between them. The CDR3 contains 13 residues. CDR3 sequence: CASSFKGQGEQFF. The CDR3 region has the DNA TGTGCCAGCAGTTTTAAGGGGCAAGGTGAGCAGTTCTTC.

V is TRBV20-1 and J is TRBJ1-1, with D hard to call. Germline CDR1 reads DFQATT; CDR2 reads SNEGSKA (reference sequence). Trimming took 5 bases from V and 1 from J, leaving 11 bases between them. The CDR3 is 13 residues long. CDR3 nucleotide sequence: TGCAGTGCTGGCCCAGTAGGGAACACTGAAGCTTTCTTT. It specifies CSAGPVGNTEAFF.

Many counts were recorded for this clonotype. At one end, the junction sequence differs from germline, possibly due to a read error. The chain employs TRBV15 and TRBJ2-5; D uncertain. Germline assignment: CDR1 LNHNV and CDR2 YYDKDF (reference sequence). This CDR3 is built from 15 residues. The CDR3 is CATSRDHKSQETQYF. DNA of the CDR3: TGTGCTACCAGCAGAGATCATAAGTCCCAAGAGACCCAGTACTTC.

This clonotype was recorded many times. The rearrangement links TRBV5-5 to TRBJ2-3; D is ambiguous. Germline CDR1 is SGHKS and CDR2 is YYEKEE (reference sequence). Trimming left V 4 bases short and J 6 bases short, with 6 bases between. The CDR3 length is 11 residues. CDR3 loop: CASSERDTQYF. CDR3 coding DNA: TGTGCCAGCAGCGAAAGGGATACGCAGTATTTT.

The chain uses TRBV28 and TRBJ2-1; 12 positions match TRBD2. Looked up from germline, CDR1 is MDHEN and CDR2 is SYDVKM. V lost 5 bases, J lost 5 bases, and 10 bases stayed unmatched. This CDR3 is built from 17 residues. Here the CDR3 reads CASSHLAGGPTNNEQFF. The CDR3 DNA is TGTGCCAGCAGTCACCTAGCGGGGGGGCCAACCAACAATGAGCAGTTCTTC.

This clonotype showed up just a few times. The CDR3 coding sequence is TGTGCCAGTAGCCCTACCGTGGGGGGTGAGCAGTTCTTC. It specifies CASSPTVGGEQFF. The J gene is TRBJ2-1, the V gene TRBV19, with D maybe TRBD2 (6 bases). Per germline, CDR1 LNHDA and CDR2 SQIVND (reference sequence). The ends were cut back, 6 bases at V and 9 bases at J, with 15 bases in the middle. This CDR3 region has 13 residues. The complete variable domain, with remaining parts taken from reference TRBV19 and TRBJ2-1, reads DGGITQSPKYLFRKEGQNVTLSCEQNLNHDAMYWYRQDPGQGLRLIYYSQIVNDFQKGDIAEGYSVSREKKESFPLTVTSAQKNPTAFYLCASSPTVGGEQFFGPGTRLTVL.

Many counts were recorded for this clonotype. The rearrangement uses TRBV20-1 and TRBJ1-5, with D tentatively TRBD1 (6 bases). The CDR3 runs to 15 residues. V dropped 0 bases and J dropped 7 bases, with 16 bases sitting between them. Germline loops: CDR1 DFQATT, CDR2 SNEGSKA (reference sequence). The CDR3 DNA is TGCAGTGCTAGAGATGAGGGGGGCCCCGGGCAGCCCCAGCATTTT. Translation: CSARDEGGPGQPQHF.

This clonotype has only a few counts. The V and J genes are TRBV6-5 and TRBJ1-1, with D maybe TRBD1 (5 bases). V was clipped by 6 bases and J by 6 bases, with 26 bases between them. Germline V gene data show CDR1 as MNHEY and CDR2 as SVGAGI. The CDR3 runs to 17 residues. Here the CDR3 reads CASSPATKLGRVPEAFF. The DNA of the CDR3 is TGTGCCAGCAGCCCGGCCACTAAACTGGGGCGGGTGCCTGAAGCTTTCTTT.